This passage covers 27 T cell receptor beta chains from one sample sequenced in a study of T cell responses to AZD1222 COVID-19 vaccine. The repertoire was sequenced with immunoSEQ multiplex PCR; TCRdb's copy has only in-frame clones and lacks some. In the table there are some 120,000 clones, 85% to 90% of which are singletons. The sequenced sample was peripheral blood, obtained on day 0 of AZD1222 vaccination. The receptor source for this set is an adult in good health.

CDR3 in amino acids: CAAEGQLYGYTF. For the CDR3, the DNA is TGTGCCGCCGAAGGGCAGCTCTATGGCTACACCTTC. The chain is built from TRBV10-3 and TRBJ1-2; no reliable D call. CDR3 length: 12 amino acids. CDR1 is ENHRY, CDR2 SYGVKD, per germline. V was trimmed by 11 bases and J by 4 bases, leaving 14 bases between them.

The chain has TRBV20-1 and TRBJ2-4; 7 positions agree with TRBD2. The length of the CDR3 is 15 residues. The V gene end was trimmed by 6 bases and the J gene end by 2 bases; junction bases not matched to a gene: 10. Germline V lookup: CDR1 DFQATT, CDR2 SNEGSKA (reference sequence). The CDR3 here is CSASTSEGTKNIQYF. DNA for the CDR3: TGCAGTGCGAGTACTAGCGAGGGTACCAAAAACATTCAGTACTTC.

In DNA form, the CDR3 reads TGCAGCGTTGTAGCGGGAGTAGCAAATGAGCAGTTCTTC. Encoded protein: CSVVAGVANEQFF. The rearrangement links TRBV29-1 to TRBJ2-1, with 9 nucleotides matching TRBD2. Unmatched junction bases numbered 5, after V lost 4 bases and J lost 7 bases. The CDR3 has 13 residues. Germline CDR1 reads SQVTM; CDR2 reads ANQGSEA.

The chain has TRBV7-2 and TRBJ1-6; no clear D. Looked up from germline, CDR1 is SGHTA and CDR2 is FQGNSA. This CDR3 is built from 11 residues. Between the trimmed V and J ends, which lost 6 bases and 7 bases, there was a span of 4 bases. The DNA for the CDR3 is TGTGCCAGCAGTGGGAATTCACCCCTCCACTTT. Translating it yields CASSGNSPLHF.

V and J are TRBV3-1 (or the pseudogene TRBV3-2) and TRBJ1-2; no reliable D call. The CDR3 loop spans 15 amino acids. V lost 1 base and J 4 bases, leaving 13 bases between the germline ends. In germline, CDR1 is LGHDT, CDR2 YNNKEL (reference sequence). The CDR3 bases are TGTGCCAGCAGCCAAGCACTTGCCAGCTTCTATGGCTACACCTTC. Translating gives CASSQALASFYGYTF.

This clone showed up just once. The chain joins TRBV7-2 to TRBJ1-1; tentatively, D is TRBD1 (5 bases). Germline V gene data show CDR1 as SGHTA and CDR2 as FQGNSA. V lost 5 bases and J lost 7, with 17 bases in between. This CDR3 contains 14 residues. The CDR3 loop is CASSPTGPGSEAFF. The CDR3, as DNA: TGTGCCAGCAGCCCCACTGGCCCAGGGAGTGAAGCTTTCTTT. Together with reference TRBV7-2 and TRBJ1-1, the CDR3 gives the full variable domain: GAGVSQSPSNKVTEKGKDVELRCDPISGHTALYWYRQSLGQGLEFLIYFQGNSAPDKSGLPSDRFSAERTGGSVSTLTIQRTQQEDSAVYLCASSPTGPGSEAFFGQGTRLTVV.

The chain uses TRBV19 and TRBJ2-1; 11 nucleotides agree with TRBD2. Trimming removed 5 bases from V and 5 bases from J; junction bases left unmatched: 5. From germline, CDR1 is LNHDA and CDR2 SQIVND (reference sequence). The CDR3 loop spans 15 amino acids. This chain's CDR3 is CASSWTSGRDNEQFF. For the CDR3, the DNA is TGTGCCAGTAGTTGGACTAGCGGGCGAGACAATGAGCAGTTCTTC. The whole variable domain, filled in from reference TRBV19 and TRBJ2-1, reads DGGITQSPKYLFRKEGQNVTLSCEQNLNHDAMYWYRQDPGQGLRLIYYSQIVNDFQKGDIAEGYSVSREKKESFPLTVTSAQKNPTAFYLCASSWTSGRDNEQFFGPGTRLTVL.

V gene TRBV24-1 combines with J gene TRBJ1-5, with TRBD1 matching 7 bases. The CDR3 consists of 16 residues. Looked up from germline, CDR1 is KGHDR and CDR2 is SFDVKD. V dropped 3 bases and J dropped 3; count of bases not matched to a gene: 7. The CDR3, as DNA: TGTGCCACCAGTGATGGTAACAGGGGCGCCAATCAGCCCCAGCATTTT. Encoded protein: CATSDGNRGANQPQHF.

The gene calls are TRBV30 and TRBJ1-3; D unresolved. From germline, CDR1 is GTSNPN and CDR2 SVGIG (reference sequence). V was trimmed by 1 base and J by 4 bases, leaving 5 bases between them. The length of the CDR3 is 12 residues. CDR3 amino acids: CAWSAQGNTIYF. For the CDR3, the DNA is TGTGCCTGGAGTGCCCAAGGAAACACCATATATTTT.

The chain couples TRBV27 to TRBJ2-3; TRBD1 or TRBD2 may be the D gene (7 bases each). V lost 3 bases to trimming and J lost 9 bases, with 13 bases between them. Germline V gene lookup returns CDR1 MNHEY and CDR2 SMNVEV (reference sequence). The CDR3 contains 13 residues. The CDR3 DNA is TGTGCCAGCAGTTTGCAGCAGGGGGGGACGCAGTATTTT. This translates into CASSLQQGGTQYF.

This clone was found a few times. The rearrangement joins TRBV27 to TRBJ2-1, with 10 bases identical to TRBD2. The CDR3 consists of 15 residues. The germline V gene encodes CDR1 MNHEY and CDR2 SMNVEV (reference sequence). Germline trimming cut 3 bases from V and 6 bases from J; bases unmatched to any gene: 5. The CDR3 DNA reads TGTGCCAGCAGTTTTGAGCGGGGGGGCGGCAATGAGCAGTTCTTC. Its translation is CASSFERGGGNEQFF.

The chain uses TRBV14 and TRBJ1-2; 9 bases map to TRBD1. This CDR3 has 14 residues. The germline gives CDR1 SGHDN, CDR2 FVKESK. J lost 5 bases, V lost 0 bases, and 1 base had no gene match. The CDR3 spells CASSQEGTGYGYTF. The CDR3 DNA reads TGTGCCAGCAGCCAAGAGGGGACAGGGTATGGCTACACCTTC. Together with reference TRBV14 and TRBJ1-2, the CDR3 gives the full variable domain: EAGVTQFPSHSVIEKGQTVTLRCDPISGHDNLYWYRRVMGKEIKFLLHFVKESKQDESGMPNNRFLAERTGGTYSTLKVQPAELEDSGVYFCASSQEGTGYGYTFGSGTRLTVV.

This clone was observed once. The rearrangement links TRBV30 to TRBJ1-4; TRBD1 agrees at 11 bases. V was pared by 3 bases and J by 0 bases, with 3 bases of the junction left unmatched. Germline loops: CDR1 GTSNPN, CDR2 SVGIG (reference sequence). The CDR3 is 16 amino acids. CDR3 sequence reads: CAWSAGQGATNEKLFF. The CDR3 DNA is TGTGCCTGGAGCGCGGGACAGGGGGCAACTAATGAAAAACTGTTTTTT. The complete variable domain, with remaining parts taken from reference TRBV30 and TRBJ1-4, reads SQTIHQWPATLVQPVGSPLSLECTVEGTSNPNLYWYRQAAGRGLQLLFYSVGIGQISSEVPQNLSASRPQDRQFILSSKKLLLSDSGFYLCAWSAGQGATNEKLFFGSGTQLSVL.

The CDR3 sequence is CASSYGGVNTEAFF. CDR3 bases: TGTGCCAGCAGTTACGGGGGGGTGAACACTGAAGCTTTCTTT. V and J are TRBV6-5 and TRBJ1-1; tentatively, D is TRBD1 (5 bases). Trimming took 2 bases from V and 0 from J, leaving 7 bases between them. Looked up from germline, CDR1 is MNHEY and CDR2 is SVGAGI. The CDR3 sequence is 14 residues long.

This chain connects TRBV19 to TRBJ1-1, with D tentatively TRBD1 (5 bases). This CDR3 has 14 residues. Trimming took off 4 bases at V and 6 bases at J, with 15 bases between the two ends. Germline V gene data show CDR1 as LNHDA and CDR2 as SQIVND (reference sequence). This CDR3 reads CASSTLEGLAEAFF. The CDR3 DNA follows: TGTGCCAGTAGTACCCTAGAGGGGTTGGCTGAAGCTTTCTTT.

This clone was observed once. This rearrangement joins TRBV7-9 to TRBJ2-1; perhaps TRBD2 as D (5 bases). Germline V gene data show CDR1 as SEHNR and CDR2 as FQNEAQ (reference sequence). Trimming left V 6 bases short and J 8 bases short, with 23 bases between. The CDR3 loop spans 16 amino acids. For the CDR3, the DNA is TGTGCCAGCAGGACCCCGCGGGTGCGGTCTCTCCATGAGCAGTTCTTC. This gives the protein CASRTPRVRSLHEQFF.

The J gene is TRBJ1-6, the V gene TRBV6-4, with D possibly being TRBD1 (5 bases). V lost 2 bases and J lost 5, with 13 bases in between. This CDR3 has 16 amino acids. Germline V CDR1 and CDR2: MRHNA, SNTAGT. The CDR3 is CASSDQGLGNNSPLHF. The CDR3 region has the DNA TGTGCCAGCAGTGACCAGGGACTTGGGAATAATTCACCCCTCCACTTT.

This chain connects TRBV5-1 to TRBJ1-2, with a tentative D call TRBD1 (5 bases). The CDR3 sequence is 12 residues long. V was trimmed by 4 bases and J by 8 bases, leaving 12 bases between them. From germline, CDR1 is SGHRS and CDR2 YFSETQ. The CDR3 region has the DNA TGCGCCAGCAGCCCCGGTGGGGGGGGCTACACCTTC. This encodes CASSPGGGGYTF.

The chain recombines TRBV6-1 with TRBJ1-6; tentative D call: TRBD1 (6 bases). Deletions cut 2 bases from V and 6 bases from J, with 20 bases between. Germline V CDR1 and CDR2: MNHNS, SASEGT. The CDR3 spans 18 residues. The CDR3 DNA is TGTGCCAGCAGTGAATTGCCAAGTGCGGGGGCGAGTAATTCACCCCTCCACTTT. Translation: CASSELPSAGASNSPLHF.

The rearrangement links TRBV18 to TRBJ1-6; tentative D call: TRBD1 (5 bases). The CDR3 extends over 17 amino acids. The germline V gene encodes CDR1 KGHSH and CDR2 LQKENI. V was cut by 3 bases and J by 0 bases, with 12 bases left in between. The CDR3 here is CASSPGTPFSYNSPLHF. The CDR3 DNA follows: TGTGCCAGCTCACCCGGGACGCCTTTCTCCTATAATTCACCCCTCCACTTT.

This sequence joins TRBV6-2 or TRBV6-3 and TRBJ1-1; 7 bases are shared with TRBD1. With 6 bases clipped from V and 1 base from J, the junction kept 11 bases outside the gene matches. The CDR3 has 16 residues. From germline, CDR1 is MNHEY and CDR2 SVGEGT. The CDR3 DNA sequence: TGTGCCAGCAGCGCAGGGCCAGGGGGATCGAACACTGAAGCTTTCTTT. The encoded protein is CASSAGPGGSNTEAFF.

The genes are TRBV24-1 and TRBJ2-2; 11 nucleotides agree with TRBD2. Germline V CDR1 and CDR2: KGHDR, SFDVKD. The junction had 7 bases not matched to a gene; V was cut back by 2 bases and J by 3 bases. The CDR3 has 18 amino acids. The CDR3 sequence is CATSDSTSGGPDTGELFF. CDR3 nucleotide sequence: TGTGCCACCAGTGATTCTACTAGCGGGGGACCGGACACCGGGGAGCTGTTTTTT.

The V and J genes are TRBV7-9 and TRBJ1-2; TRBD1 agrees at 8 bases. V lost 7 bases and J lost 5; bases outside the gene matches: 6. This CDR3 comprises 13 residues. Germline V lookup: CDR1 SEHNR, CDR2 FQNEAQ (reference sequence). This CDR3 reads CASKRGQAYGYTF. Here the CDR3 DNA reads TGTGCCAGCAAGCGGGGACAGGCTTATGGCTACACCTTC.

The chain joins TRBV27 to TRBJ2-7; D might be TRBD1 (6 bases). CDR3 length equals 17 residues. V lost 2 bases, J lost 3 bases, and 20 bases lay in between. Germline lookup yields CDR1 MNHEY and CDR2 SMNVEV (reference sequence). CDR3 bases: TGTGCCAGCAGTTTAAAACCTAAACAGGGTAGAGGCTACGAGCAGTACTTC. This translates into CASSLKPKQGRGYEQYF.

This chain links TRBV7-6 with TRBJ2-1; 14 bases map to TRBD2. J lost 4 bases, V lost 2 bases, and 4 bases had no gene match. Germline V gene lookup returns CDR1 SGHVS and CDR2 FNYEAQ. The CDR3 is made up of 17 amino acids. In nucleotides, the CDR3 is TGTGCCAGCAGCTTACTTGGGACTAGCGGGAGTTACAATGAGCAGTTCTTC. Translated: CASSLLGTSGSYNEQFF.

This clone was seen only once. The chain's CDR3 is CASSHDRANTEAFF. The CDR3 DNA reads as TGCGCCAGCAGCCACGACAGGGCGAACACTGAAGCTTTCTTT. The rearrangement links TRBV4-3 to TRBJ1-1; 7 positions match TRBD1. Germline assignment: CDR1 LGHNA and CDR2 YSLEER. V shed 3 bases, J shed 1 base, and the junction held 2 bases outside the gene matches. CDR3 size: 14 residues.

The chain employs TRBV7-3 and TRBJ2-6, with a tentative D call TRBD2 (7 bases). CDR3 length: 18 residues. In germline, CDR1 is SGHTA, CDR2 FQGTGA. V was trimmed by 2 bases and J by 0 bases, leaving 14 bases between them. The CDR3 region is CASSLSGGPSSGANVLTF. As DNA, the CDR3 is TGTGCCAGCAGCTTATCGGGGGGCCCTAGCTCTGGGGCCAACGTCCTGACTTTC. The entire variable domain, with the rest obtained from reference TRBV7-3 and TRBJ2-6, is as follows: GAGVSQTPSNKVTEKGKYVELRCDPISGHTALYWYRQSLGQGPEFLIYFQGTGAADDSGLPNDRFFAVRPEGSVSTLKIQRTERGDSAVYLCASSLSGGPSSGANVLTFGAGSRLTVL.